Each of the 11 T cell receptor beta chains below was sequenced from the same sample in a study of cytomegalovirus exposure and HLA in healthy donors. Data came from immunoSEQ multiplex PCR; TCRdb stores just in-frame clones and leaves some out. The sample consists of tens of thousands of clones, 90% to 97% of them appearing once. Sample: PBMCs. The source is a woman between 18 and 29 years old in good health and CMV-seronegative.

V gene TRBV21-1 combines with J gene TRBJ2-2; the table's TRBD1 call for D was not verified on the DNA. TRBV21-1 is termed a pseudogene. The CDR3 runs to 16 residues. CDR3 nucleotides: TGTGCCAGCAGCAAATGGGACAGGGGGAGTACCGGGGAGCTGTTTTTT. Protein sequence: CASSKWDRGSTGELFF.

The rearrangement links TRBV9 to TRBJ2-7, with 11 nucleotides matching TRBD2. J was trimmed by 9 bases and V by 3 bases; bases with no gene match: 11. The germline gives CDR1 SGDLS, CDR2 YYNGEE. The CDR3 has 15 residues. As DNA, the CDR3 is TGTGCCAGCAGCGCCACCGGGGGGACTAGCGGACCGCAGTACTTC. This sequence encodes CASSATGGTSGPQYF.

This chain links TRBV6-4 with TRBJ2-5; 8 positions agree with TRBD1. Trimming took 11 bases from V and 1 from J; bases not matched to a gene: 3. The CDR3 is 12 amino acids. Germline V lookup: CDR1 MRHNA, CDR2 SNTAGT. DNA of the CDR3: TGTGCCGCTGGACAGGGCCAAGAGACCCAGTACTTC. It specifies CAAGQGQETQYF.

The chain is built from TRBV21-1 and TRBJ2-7; TRBD1, the table's D call, lacks a check against the DNA. TRBV21-1 is an annotated pseudogene. The CDR3 has 13 amino acids. The CDR3 sequence: CASIPHLSYEQYF. Here the CDR3 DNA reads TGTGCCAGCATCCCACACCTTTCCTACGAGCAGTACTTC.

A few counts support this clone. Other nucleotide sequences from this sample produce the same CDR3. This sequence joins TRBV11-2 and TRBJ2-7; 9 bases are shared with TRBD2. The ends lost 5 bases at V and 7 bases at J; junction bases unmatched: 0. Germline CDR1 is SGHAT and CDR2 is FQNNGV. The CDR3 is made up of 11 amino acids. The CDR3 sequence: CASSAGGEQYF. DNA for the CDR3: TGTGCCAGCAGCGCGGGGGGGGAGCAGTACTTC.

The V call is TRBV29-1, the J call TRBJ2-1; 9 nucleotides match TRBD1. The germline gives CDR1 SQVTM, CDR2 ANQGSEA. CDR3 size: 17 residues. V shed 0 bases, J shed 2 bases, and the junction held 8 bases outside the gene matches. The CDR3 nucleotides read TGCAGCGTTGAAGATCCCGACAGGGGGTTTGCCTACAATGAGCAGTTCTTC. It codes for CSVEDPDRGFAYNEQFF.

The chain employs TRBV28 and TRBJ1-2; 11 bases align to TRBD1. CDR1 MDHEN and CDR2 SYDVKM come from the germline V gene. Germline trimming cut 6 bases from V and 7 bases from J; bases unmatched to any gene: 13. This CDR3 contains 16 residues. The CDR3 here is CASSPPGQGALGGYTF. DNA for the CDR3: TGTGCCAGCAGCCCCCCCGGACAGGGGGCCCTGGGTGGCTACACCTTC.

The chain carries TRBV14 and TRBJ1-5, with TRBD1 matching 8 bases. With 0 bases clipped from V and 6 bases from J, the junction kept 13 bases outside the gene matches. This CDR3 is 18 amino acids long. The germline V gene encodes CDR1 SGHDN and CDR2 FVKESK. The CDR3: CASSQDGRGPGYGQPQHF. CDR3 nucleotides: TGTGCCAGCAGCCAAGATGGCAGGGGGCCCGGGTACGGTCAGCCCCAGCATTTT.

V and J are TRBV9 and TRBJ2-1, with 12 bases fitting TRBD2. Germline CDR1 reads SGDLS; CDR2 reads YYNGEE. V shed 7 bases and J 8 bases; nucleotides not matched to a gene: 19. The CDR3 runs 18 residues. This CDR3 is CASAPLAGGLTLEDEQFF. CDR3 nucleotides: TGTGCCAGCGCCCCTCTAGCGGGAGGGCTGACCCTTGAGGATGAGCAGTTCTTC.

The count of this clone is one. The rearrangement joins TRBV5-4 to TRBJ2-7, with D tentatively TRBD1 (7 bases). The V and J ends lost 4 bases and 0 bases respectively, with 11 bases between them. The CDR3 totals 14 residues. Germline CDR1 is SGHNT and CDR2 is YYREEE (reference sequence). CDR3 protein: CASSPGDSSYEQYF. CDR3 in DNA: TGTGCCAGCAGCCCGGGGGACAGCTCCTACGAGCAGTACTTC. The variable domain in full, completed from reference TRBV5-4 and TRBJ2-7, reads ETGVTQSPTHLIKTRGQQVTLRCSSQSGHNTVSWYQQALGQGPQFIFQYYREEENGRGNFPPRFSGLQFPNYSSELNVNALELDDSALYLCASSPGDSSYEQYFGPGTRLTVT.

The J gene is TRBJ2-5, the V gene TRBV6-5, with D tentatively TRBD1 (5 bases). Trimming pared 4 bases from V and 4 bases from J, leaving 16 bases between. The CDR3 loop spans 15 amino acids. The V gene's germline CDR1 is MNHEY and CDR2 SVGAGI. The DNA for the CDR3 is TGTGCCAGCAGTTCTGGATTCTGGGGCGGAGAGACCCAGTACTTC. This translates into CASSSGFWGGETQYF.